What follows are 9 T cell receptor beta chains derived from one specimen sequenced in a study of blood T cell repertoires in COVID-19. Sequencing was performed with immunoSEQ multiplex PCR; in TCRdb, only in-frame clones are kept and a portion is missing. The table lists 150,000 to 200,000 clones, more than 80% of them singletons, with less than 2% in the top ten. Sequenced sample: peripheral blood. These TCRs come from a woman aged 60-75 years with COVID-19, enrolled during active disease.

The chain carries TRBV5-1 and TRBJ2-1; no firm D call. The CDR3 extends over 17 amino acids. V was shortened by 4 bases and J by 0 bases, with 17 bases between the two germline ends. Germline CDR1 and CDR2: SGHRS and YFSETQ. The CDR3 region has the DNA TGCGCCAGCAGCCCGTTTAGACAATCAAGCTCCTACAATGAGCAGTTCTTC. Protein sequence: CASSPFRQSSSYNEQFF.

The chain links TRBV25-1 to TRBJ1-2; 7 nucleotides align to TRBD1. Losses at the gene ends were 3 bases for V and 4 bases for J; bases not matched to a gene: 5. CDR3 size: 14 residues. Germline assignment: CDR1 MGHDK and CDR2 SYGVNS. This CDR3 is CASSDSGQIYGYTF. In DNA, the CDR3 is TGTGCCAGCAGTGATTCGGGACAGATCTATGGCTACACCTTC.

This chain connects TRBV10-3 to TRBJ1-1; D perhaps matches TRBD1 (5 bases). The CDR3 is 15 residues long. CDR1 ENHRY and CDR2 SYGVKD come from the germline V gene. V was clipped by 6 bases and J by 4 bases, with 18 bases between them. The CDR3 loop reads CAIRPESGRITEAFF. The CDR3 DNA reads as TGTGCCATCAGACCGGAGTCAGGGCGGATCACTGAAGCTTTCTTT.

The chain combines TRBV7-2 with TRBJ1-2; D is undetermined. V dropped 5 bases and J dropped 4 bases, with 23 bases sitting between them. Germline-derived CDR1 and CDR2 are SGHTA and FQGNSA. The CDR3 sequence is 17 residues long. In nucleotides, the CDR3 is TGTGCCAGCAGCCCCCCCCCGGGTTGGCTCCGTTCCTATGGCTACACCTTC. As protein: CASSPPPGWLRSYGYTF.

The V gene is TRBV18, the J gene TRBJ2-1, with TRBD2 matching over 9 bases. The germline V gene encodes CDR1 KGHSH and CDR2 LQKENI. The ends lost 4 bases at V and 2 bases at J; junction bases unmatched: 3. The CDR3 contains 15 residues. The CDR3, as DNA: TGTGCCAGCTCACTACTAGCGGGTACCTACAATGAGCAGTTCTTC. Translating it yields CASSLLAGTYNEQFF.

This clone was picked up one time. The CDR3 sequence is CAWRSSGNTIYF. CDR3 nucleotide sequence: TGTGCCTGGAGGTCATCTGGAAACACCATATATTTT. V gene TRBV30 combines with J gene TRBJ1-3; D uncertain. With 3 bases removed from V and 1 base from J, the gap between germline ends came to 4 bases. This CDR3 is built from 12 residues. Germline V gene sequence: CDR1 GTSNPN, CDR2 SVGIG (reference sequence). The full variable domain, its missing parts supplied by reference TRBV30 and TRBJ1-3, is SQTIHQWPATLVQPVGSPLSLECTVEGTSNPNLYWYRQAAGRGLQLLFYSVGIGQISSEVPQNLSASRPQDRQFILSSKKLLLSDSGFYLCAWRSSGNTIYFGEGSWLTVV.

The V call is TRBV14, the J call TRBJ2-3; TRBD1 matches 9 bases. Looked up from germline, CDR1 is SGHDN and CDR2 is FVKESK. The CDR3 is made up of 17 amino acids. The V and J ends lost 2 bases and 5 bases, in that order; junction bases with no gene match: 11. The CDR3 sequence is CASSQTQGARSVDTQYF. The CDR3 coding sequence is TGTGCCAGCAGCCAAACACAGGGGGCGCGCTCTGTAGATACGCAGTATTTT.

DNA for the CDR3: TGTGCCAGCAGCGTAGTCGGTACCGAGAGCTCTGGAAACACCATATATTTT. It encodes CASSVVGTESSGNTIYF. This chain uses TRBV9 with TRBJ1-3; unclear D gene. Between the trimmed V and J ends, which lost 0 bases and 0 bases, there was a span of 13 bases. Germline loops: CDR1 SGDLS, CDR2 YYNGEE. The CDR3 runs 17 residues.

The chain combines TRBV5-1 with TRBJ1-2, with no clear D. The V end was cut by 0 bases, the J end by 4 bases, with 10 bases between. Germline V lookup: CDR1 SGHRS, CDR2 YFSETQ. This CDR3 comprises 14 residues. DNA for the CDR3: TGCGCCAGCAGCTTGGTAGGGAGAACCTATGGCTACACCTTC. It specifies CASSLVGRTYGYTF. The whole variable domain, remainder taken from reference TRBV5-1 and TRBJ1-2, is KAGVTQTPRYLIKTRGQQVTLSCSPISGHRSVSWYQQTPGQGLQFLFEYFSETQRNKGNFPGRFSGRQFSNSRSEMNVSTLELGDSALYLCASSLVGRTYGYTFGSGTRLTVV.